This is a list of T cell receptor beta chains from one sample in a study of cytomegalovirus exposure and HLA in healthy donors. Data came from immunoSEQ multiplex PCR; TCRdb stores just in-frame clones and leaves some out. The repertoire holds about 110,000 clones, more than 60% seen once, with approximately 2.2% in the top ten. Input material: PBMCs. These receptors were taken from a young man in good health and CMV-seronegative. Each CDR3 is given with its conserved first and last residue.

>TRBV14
CASSRSMNTEAFF
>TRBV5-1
CASSLRGGENTEAFF
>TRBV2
CASSERGTYEQYF
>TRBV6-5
CASRARTLGSYEQYF
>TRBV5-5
CASSLGLPDTEAFF
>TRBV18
CASLPPGGTNEKLFF
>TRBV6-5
CVAVEGQGATEAFF
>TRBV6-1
CASSELSPLAGGEQFF
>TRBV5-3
CARSVTGKGNQPQHF
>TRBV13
CASSPGQHTEAFF
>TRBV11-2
CASSDGRTSGGGSEQFF
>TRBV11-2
CASSLLAGQETQYF
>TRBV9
CASSPRDRHGTDTQYF
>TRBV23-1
CASTALRDTDTQYF
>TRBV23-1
CARTSVEGVSNQPQHF
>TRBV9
CASSVRAGGYTF
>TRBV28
CASSLTSYEQYF
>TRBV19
CASSVLSGGAGETQYF
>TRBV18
CASSQMDRAEAFF
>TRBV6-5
CASSSPGNTIYF
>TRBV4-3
CASSQVYGWRDSGYTF
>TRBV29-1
CSVEVRVNYGYTF
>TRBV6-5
CATSGVNGQETQYF
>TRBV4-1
CASSQADRDQPQHF
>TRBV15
CATSRDRQGDATNEKLFF
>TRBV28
CASSFLTGQGLNEQYF
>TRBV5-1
CASSLEGQLFTGELFF
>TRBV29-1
CSVGAGGYTGELFF
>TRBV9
CASSPRQGVNSPLHF
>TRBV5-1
CASSLGGLGEKLFF
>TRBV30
CAWSPRPGQGAYTEAFF
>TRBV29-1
CSVEGRGQGYEKLFF